This is a list of T cell receptor beta chains from one sample in a study of glioma-infiltrating T cells. TCRdb reprocessed the multiplex PCR reads via MiXCR and lists one record per CDR3 protein. The sample has fewer than 200,000 distinct CDR3 sequences; about 32% are singletons. Sequenced material: glioma tissue, nonneoplastic brain tissue, or PBMCs (not recorded which). The source of these receptors is a human donor with low-grade glioma or glioblastoma, undergoing nonglioma brain surgery, or in good health (not recorded which). Each CDR3 is given with its conserved first and last residue.

cdr3_aa	v_call	j_call
CASSQEGPNIQYF	TRBV3-1	TRBJ2-4
CASSSNTDTEYF	TRBV6-1	TRBJ2-3
CATSRDPGETQYF	TRBV15	TRBJ2-5
CASSREGGFVTEAFF	TRBV18	TRBJ1-1
CASWTPVTGELFF	TRBV28	TRBJ2-2
CSVEDNTWALGGYTF	TRBV29-1	TRBJ1-2
CANSGGIVSEQFF	TRBV6-1	TRBJ2-1
CASSALPDISTDTQYF	TRBV9	TRBJ2-3
CASSLGGRGRVARETQYF	TRBV27	TRBJ2-5
CANSFPEGRNEQFF	TRBV5-1	TRBJ2-1
CASSLREGQPYEQYF	TRBV4-1	TRBJ2-7
CASSYEDDYEQYF	TRBV6-2/TRBV6-3	TRBJ2-7
CASSSGRAHEQFF	TRBV10-2	TRBJ2-1
CASRPSGSDTQYF	TRBV6-1	TRBJ2-3
CASKRDHGYNEQFF	TRBV6-1	TRBJ2-1
CASSFLRSISYQETQYF	TRBV7-2	TRBJ2-5
CASSIPRAPRRNEQFF	TRBV6-2/TRBV6-3	TRBJ2-1
CSAIENTEAFF	TRBV20-1	TRBJ1-1
CASSYSPSGANYEQFF	TRBV6-5	TRBJ2-1
CSARDVRGAEGDKPYEQYF	TRBV20-1	TRBJ2-7
CASSLKSHEQYF	TRBV7-2	TRBJ2-7
CAWSWSEGQPQHF	TRBV30	TRBJ1-5
CASSTGTLIYEQYF	TRBV19	TRBJ2-7
CASSPVFTYNEQFF	TRBV18	TRBJ2-1
CASSLVSGYEQYF	TRBV7-9	TRBJ2-7
CASRDQAGLAGGPDTQYF	TRBV6-2/TRBV6-3	TRBJ2-3
CASSPRSWTSGSIYEQYF	TRBV3-1	TRBJ2-7
CSVFVTSYNEQFF	TRBV29-1	TRBJ2-1
CSASGTRNTGELFF	TRBV20-1	TRBJ2-2
CASSIVVGRVIDEQYF	TRBV19	TRBJ2-7
CAISDQHSTGELFF	TRBV10-3	TRBJ2-2
CASSPQPRQGPDTQYF	TRBV5-1	TRBJ2-3
CASSEYGQGNQPQHF	TRBV25-1	TRBJ1-5
CASSDYLASTDTQYF	TRBV27	TRBJ2-3
CASGQEGASSNIQYF	TRBV4-2	TRBJ2-4
CASAQSGTGFNEQFF	TRBV6-1	TRBJ2-1
CASSPRGSHEQYF	TRBV7-9	TRBJ2-7
CASSYSFLAVEQFF	TRBV6-2/TRBV6-3	TRBJ2-1
CSAQQTYGYTF	TRBV20-1	TRBJ1-2
CASSTGQADRGNTIYF	TRBV9	TRBJ1-3
CASRNNRGPNSEQFF	TRBV28	TRBJ2-1
CASSSSVSAVSREQYF	TRBV6-2/TRBV6-3	TRBJ2-7
CASSVGGQETQYF	TRBV9	TRBJ2-5
CSARDTSSYEQYF	TRBV20-1	TRBJ2-7
CASSGGGTPSSYNEQFF	TRBV28	TRBJ2-1
CASSQVSTGPRAFF	TRBV4-3	TRBJ1-1
CASSLRQGETGANVLTF	TRBV5-1	TRBJ2-6
CASSQGAGTGVTDTQYF	TRBV3-1	TRBJ2-3
CASSLQGSNQLQHF	TRBV27	TRBJ1-5
CATSDSRGGASNQPQHF	TRBV24-1	TRBJ1-5
CASSPYFQGTEAFF	TRBV3-1	TRBJ1-1
CASSLGATSYNEQFF	TRBV28	TRBJ2-1
CASSPFIGNLYNEQFF	TRBV5-8	TRBJ2-1
CASSLSGANNSPLHF	TRBV11-2	TRBJ1-6
CASSLEVGVLFF	TRBV7-2	TRBJ2-1
CASSRNSGGDQETQYF	TRBV4-2	TRBJ2-5
CASSPELRGPSYEQYF	TRBV4-1	TRBJ2-7
CSVRTPMNTEAFF	TRBV29-1	TRBJ1-1